The T cell receptor (beta chain) under discussion was sequenced for a study of identical twins (dated by TCRdb to about 2016). Regarding the study in general: To test whether fetal clonotypes persist, this study deep-sequenced TCR alpha and beta repertoires from monozygotic twins, from unrelated adults of various ages, and from cord blood. To rule out contamination, replicate twin experiments were performed at different times with different library preparation protocols. The study at large found these results: Abundant cord blood beta clonotypes had fewer insertions, young adult naive repertoires showed a similar but weaker trend, and memory repertoires showed no such trend. In monozygotic twins, recombination models systematically underestimated out-of-frame TCR alpha sharing, but the models matched the sharing seen between unrelated individuals. Out-of-frame TCR alpha sequences shared between twins showed an excess of low generation-probability sequences compared with coincidental sharing between unrelated individuals. Because the same donors could not be followed over many years, the conclusions depended on cross-sectional statistical analysis. In beta out-of-frame sequences, excess twin sharing was weaker, because having fewer shared sequences lowered the signal-to-noise ratio. Invariant T cells such as MAIT and iNKT could partly confound zero-insertion analyses, though diverse VJ usage argued against this for most clonotypes.

All donors were healthy Caucasians. Three pairs of female monozygotic twins, all aged 18 to 29 years, made up the twin cohort. Peripheral blood mononuclear cells were used as the source from which RNA for TCR libraries was isolated. Library preparation was by 5' RACE. Instrument used: Illumina HiSeq 2000. A universal primer binding site was added through template switching, and the final cDNA carried a unique molecular identifier so that TCR cDNA molecules could be counted accurately. First-strand cDNA for TCR alpha and beta chains was synthesized from specific primers in the conserved constant-segment region. To control for contamination, each cDNA library was double barcoded with a SMART-Mk sample barcode plus Illumina barcodes. TruSeq adapter sequences and Illumina sample barcodes were added in two successive PCR steps. The TCR alpha and beta cDNA libraries were sequenced on the Illumina HiSeq platform using custom primers. The authors' analysis ran thus. MiGEC processed the raw reads to extract unique molecular identifiers, while MiXCR was used to determine the CDR3 positions. For each individual, recombination models were inferred using an EM algorithm with the repgenHMM and IGoR tools. The tcR package in R was used for shared clonotype analysis, with sharing normalized by the product of cloneset sizes. To study raw recombination free of thymic and clonal selection effects, out-of-frame nonproductive sequences were analyzed. TCRdb's own reprocessing of the public reads used fastp at Q25 and MiXCR and kept productive beta chains. Duplicate CDR3 protein sequences are folded into a single record with the most common DNA and genes. These V and J calls rely on TCRdb rather than the paper's analysis. Counted in this sample were over 600,000 distinct CDR3 sequences; approximately 21% of them appeared once. The ten largest clones capture roughly 4% of the sample.

Of note for this clonotype: This receptor's antigen is unknown. Qualities for individual bases were not recorded, and no much larger clone is one base off.

Germline trimming: 8 bases from V, 4 bases from J; junction bases outside gene matches: 8. Including the terminal cysteine and phenylalanine, the CDR3 comprises 13 residues. The entry retains the CDR3 DNA only, 39 bases that are in frame from base 1. Taken from the germline V gene, the CDR1 and CDR2 loops are WSHSY and SAAADI. This sample also appeared in a second study, on T cells expressing NK-cell markers. As described in the second report: TCR beta-chain repertoires were profiled in sorted CD3+CD56+NKG2C+, CD3+CD56+NKG2C- and CD3+CD56-NKG2C+ T-cell subsets from about 8 donors. Among the eight sequenced donors, only one was HCMV-seronegative, while the other seven were HCMV-seropositive. To restrict sorting to alphabetaTCR-expressing T cells, an anti-gammadeltaTCR antibody was added in several experiments. In roughly six donors, the dominant CD3+CD56+NKG2C+ clonotypes ranked among the top 10 CD8+ clonotypes, making up roughly 1.0-8% of CD8+ T cells. Those dominant clonotypes were again the most abundant among CD3+CD56-NKG2C+ cells in a handful of donors, at about 28.3-65%. Whether the expanded NKG2C-expressing T cell clones were specific for HCMV antigens remained unclear. Randomly selected healthy volunteers, three men and five women, were used as the eight sequenced donors. A commercial ELISA kit detecting HCMV-specific IgG in serum was used to determine HCMV serostatus. Bulk peripheral blood T-cell repertoires were additionally sequenced from unsorted PBMC for 5 or 6 donors. Reads were demultiplexed and grouped by UMI with MIGEC, and clonotypes were assembled and quantified with MiTCR. To exclude erroneous sequences, only TCR cDNA sequences supported by at least two reads were retained. The tcR package was used for downstream repertoire analysis, and clonotypes were matched between fractions using CDR3 nucleotide sequence together with V segment. VDJmatch was used to annotate antigen specificity against VDJdb, with one amino acid substitution in CDR3 allowed.

This clonotype was sampled from a young woman in good health. The receptor chain draws on TRBV10-2 and TRBJ2-7; 7 of the junction bases match TRBD2. The sequenced sample consisted of PBMCs. Here the CDR3 is given as CASGAGSGYEQYF. In nucleotide form, the sequence is TGCGCCAGCGGAGCGGGATCGGGTTACGAGCAGTACTTC.